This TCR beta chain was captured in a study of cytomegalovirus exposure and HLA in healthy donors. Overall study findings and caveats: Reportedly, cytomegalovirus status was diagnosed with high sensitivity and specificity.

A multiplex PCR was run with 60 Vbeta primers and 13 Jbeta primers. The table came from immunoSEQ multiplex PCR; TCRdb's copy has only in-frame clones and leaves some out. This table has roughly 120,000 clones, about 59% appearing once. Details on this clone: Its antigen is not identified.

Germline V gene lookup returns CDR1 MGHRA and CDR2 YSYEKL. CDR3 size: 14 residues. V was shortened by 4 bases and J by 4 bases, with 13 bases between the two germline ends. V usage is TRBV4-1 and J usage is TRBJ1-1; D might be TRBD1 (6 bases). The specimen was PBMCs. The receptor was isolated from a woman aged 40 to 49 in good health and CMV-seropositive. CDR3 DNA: TGCGCCAGCAGCCCACAGGGCAGAAGCACTGAAGCTTTCTTT. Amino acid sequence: CASSPQGRSTEAFF.